Detailed here is one T cell receptor beta chain. What it recognizes is unknown. Germline CDR1 reads MDHEN; CDR2 reads SYDVKM. This CDR3 contains 15 residues. Trimming removed 3 bases from V and 4 bases from J; junction bases left unmatched: 7. TCRdb passed the 5' RACE reads through MiXCR, listing each CDR3 protein once. The table records about 260,000 distinct CDR3 sequences, around 6.6% of them present only once. This record belongs to a study of identical twins. Findings and limits, study-wide: Surplus twin overlap in beta out-of-frame sequences was less pronounced.

These data were likewise used in another study, on yellow fever vaccine responses in identical twins. That paper notes: Among the twins, the vaccine T cell response reportedly seemed partly convergent and partly personalized.

The TCR was taken from a woman aged 18-29 years in good health. Material for sequencing was memory (CD45RO+) T cells sorted from blood. The chain employs TRBV28 and TRBJ2-3, with 7 nucleotides matching TRBD2. CDR3 sequence reads: CASSFFLRGADTQYF. In DNA form, the CDR3 reads TGTGCCAGCAGTTTTTTCCTCCGGGGGGCAGATACGCAGTATTTT.